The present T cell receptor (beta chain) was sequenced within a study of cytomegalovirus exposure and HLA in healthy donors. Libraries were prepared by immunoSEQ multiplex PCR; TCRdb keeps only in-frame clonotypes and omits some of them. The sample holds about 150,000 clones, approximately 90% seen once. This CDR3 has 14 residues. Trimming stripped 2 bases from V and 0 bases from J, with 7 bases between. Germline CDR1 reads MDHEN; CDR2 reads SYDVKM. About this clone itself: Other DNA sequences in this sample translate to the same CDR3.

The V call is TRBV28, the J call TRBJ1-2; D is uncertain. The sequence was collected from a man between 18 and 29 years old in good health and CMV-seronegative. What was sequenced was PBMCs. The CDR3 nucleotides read TGTGCCAGCAGTTTAGGCGGAACTAACTATGGCTACACCTTC. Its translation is CASSLGGTNYGYTF.